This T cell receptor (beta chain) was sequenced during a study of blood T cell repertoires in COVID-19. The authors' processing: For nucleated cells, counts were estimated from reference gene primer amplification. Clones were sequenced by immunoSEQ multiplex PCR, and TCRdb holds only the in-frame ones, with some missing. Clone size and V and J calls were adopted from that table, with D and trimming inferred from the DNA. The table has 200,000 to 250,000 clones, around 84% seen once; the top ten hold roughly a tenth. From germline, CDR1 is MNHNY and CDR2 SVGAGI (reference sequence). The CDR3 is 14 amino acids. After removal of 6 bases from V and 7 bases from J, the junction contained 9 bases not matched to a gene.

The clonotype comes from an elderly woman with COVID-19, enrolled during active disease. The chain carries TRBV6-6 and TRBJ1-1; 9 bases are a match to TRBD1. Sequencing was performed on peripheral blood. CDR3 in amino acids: CASRNRGRRGEAFF. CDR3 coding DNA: TGTGCCAGCAGGAACAGGGGGCGCAGGGGTGAAGCTTTCTTT.